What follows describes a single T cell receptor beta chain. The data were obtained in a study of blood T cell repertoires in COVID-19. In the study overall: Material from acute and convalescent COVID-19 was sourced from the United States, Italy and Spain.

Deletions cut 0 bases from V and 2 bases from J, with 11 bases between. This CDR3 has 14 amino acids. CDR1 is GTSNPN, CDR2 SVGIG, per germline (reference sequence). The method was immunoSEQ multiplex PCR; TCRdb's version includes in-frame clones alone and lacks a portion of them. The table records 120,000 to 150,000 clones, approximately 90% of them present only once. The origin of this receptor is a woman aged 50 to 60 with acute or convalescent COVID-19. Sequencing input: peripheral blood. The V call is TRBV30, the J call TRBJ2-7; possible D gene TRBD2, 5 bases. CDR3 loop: CAWSVGVSTYEQYF. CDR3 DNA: TGTGCCTGGAGTGTGGGAGTCAGCACCTACGAGCAGTACTTC.